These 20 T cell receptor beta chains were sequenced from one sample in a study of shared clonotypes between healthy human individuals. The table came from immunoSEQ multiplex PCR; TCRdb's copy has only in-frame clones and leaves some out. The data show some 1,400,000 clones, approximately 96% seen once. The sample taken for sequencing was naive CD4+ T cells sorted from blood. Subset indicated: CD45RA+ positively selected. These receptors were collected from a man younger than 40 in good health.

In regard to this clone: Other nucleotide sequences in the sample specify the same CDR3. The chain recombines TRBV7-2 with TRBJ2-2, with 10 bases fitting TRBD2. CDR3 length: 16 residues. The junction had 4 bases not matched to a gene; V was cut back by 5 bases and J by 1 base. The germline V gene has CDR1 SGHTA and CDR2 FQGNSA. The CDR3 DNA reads TGTGCCAGCAGCCCCCGGACTAGCGGGAACACCGGGGAGCTGTTTTTT. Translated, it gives CASSPRTSGNTGELFF. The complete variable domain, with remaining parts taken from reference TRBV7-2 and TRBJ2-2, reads GAGVSQSPSNKVTEKGKDVELRCDPISGHTALYWYRQSLGQGLEFLIYFQGNSAPDKSGLPSDRFSAERTGGSVSTLTIQRTQQEDSAVYLCASSPRTSGNTGELFFGEGSRLTVL.

CDR3 in amino acids: CASSLAPGTGGPHEQYF. The CDR3 nucleotides read TGCGCCAGCAGCTTGGCCCCCGGGACAGGGGGCCCCCACGAGCAGTACTTC. This chain links TRBV5-1 with TRBJ2-7; TRBD1 matches at 12 bases. The J segment lost 5 bases and the V segment lost 0 bases, leaving 9 bases of the junction unmatched. CDR3 size: 17 residues. CDR1 SGHRS and CDR2 YFSETQ come from the germline V gene.

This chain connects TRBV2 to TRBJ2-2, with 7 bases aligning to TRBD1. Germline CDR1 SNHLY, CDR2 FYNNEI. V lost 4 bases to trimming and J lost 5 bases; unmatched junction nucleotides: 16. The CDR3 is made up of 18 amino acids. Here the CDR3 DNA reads TGTGCCAGCAGTGCGCCGTTATTGGGGACAGAATCAACCGGGGAGCTGTTTTTT. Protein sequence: CASSAPLLGTESTGELFF.

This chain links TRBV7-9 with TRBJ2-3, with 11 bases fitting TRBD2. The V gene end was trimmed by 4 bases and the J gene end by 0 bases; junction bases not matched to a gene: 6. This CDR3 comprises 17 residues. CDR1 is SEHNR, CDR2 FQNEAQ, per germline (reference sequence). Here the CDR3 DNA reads TGTGCCAGCAGCTCCCCAAGACTAGCGGGAAGCACAGATACGCAGTATTTT. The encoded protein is CASSSPRLAGSTDTQYF.

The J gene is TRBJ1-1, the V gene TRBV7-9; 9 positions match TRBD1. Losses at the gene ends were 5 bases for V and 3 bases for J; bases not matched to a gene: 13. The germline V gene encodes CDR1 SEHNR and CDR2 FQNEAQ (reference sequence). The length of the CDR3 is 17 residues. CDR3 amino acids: CASSGGRDRAWDTEAFF. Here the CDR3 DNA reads TGTGCCAGCAGCGGGGGCCGGGACAGGGCTTGGGACACTGAAGCTTTCTTT.

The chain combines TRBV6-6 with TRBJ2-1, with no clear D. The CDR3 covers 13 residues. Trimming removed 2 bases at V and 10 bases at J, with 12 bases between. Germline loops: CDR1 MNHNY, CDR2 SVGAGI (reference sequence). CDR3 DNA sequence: TGTGCCAGCAGTTACCAAGAGACCGGCGAGCAGTTCTTC. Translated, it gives CASSYQETGEQFF.

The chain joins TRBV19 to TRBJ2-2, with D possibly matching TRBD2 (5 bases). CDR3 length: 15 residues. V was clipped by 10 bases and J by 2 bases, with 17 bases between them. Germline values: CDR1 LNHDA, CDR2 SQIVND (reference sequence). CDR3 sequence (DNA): TGTGCCAAAAACGGAGCTAGCAGAAACACCGGGGAGCTGTTTTTT. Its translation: CAKNGASRNTGELFF.

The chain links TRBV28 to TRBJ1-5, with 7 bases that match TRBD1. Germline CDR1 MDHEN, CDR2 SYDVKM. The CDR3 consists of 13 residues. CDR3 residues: CYTKGAANQPQHF. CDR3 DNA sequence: TGTTATACAAAGGGGGCGGCCAATCAGCCCCAGCATTTT. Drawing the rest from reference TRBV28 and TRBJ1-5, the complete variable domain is DVKVTQSSRYLVKRTGEKVFLECVQDMDHENMFWYRQDPGLGLRLIYFSYDVKMKEKGDIPEGYSVSREKKERFSLILESASTNQTSMYLCYTKGAANQPQHFGDGTRLSIL.

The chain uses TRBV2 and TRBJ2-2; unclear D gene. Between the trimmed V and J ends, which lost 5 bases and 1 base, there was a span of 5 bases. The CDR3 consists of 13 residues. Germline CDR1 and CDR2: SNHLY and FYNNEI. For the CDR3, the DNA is TGTGCCAGCAGTCGGAAGAACACCGGGGAGCTGTTTTTT. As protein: CASSRKNTGELFF.

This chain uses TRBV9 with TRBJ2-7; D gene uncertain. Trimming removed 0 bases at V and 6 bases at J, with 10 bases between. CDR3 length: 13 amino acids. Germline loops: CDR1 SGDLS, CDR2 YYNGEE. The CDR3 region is CASSVGQGAEQYF. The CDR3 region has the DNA TGTGCCAGCAGCGTAGGCCAAGGCGCCGAGCAGTACTTC.

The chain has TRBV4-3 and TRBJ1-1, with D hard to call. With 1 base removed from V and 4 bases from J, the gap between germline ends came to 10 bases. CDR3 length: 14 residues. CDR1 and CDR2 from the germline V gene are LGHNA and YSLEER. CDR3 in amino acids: CASSQGFLGTEAFF. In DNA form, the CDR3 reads TGCGCCAGCAGCCAAGGGTTTTTAGGCACTGAAGCTTTCTTT.

The CDR3 here is CATGPRELATFNEQFF. The DNA for the CDR3 is TGCGCCACCGGCCCCCGGGAACTAGCGACGTTCAATGAGCAGTTCTTC. The chain couples TRBV5-1 to TRBJ2-1; 7 bases map to TRBD2. Germline CDR1 is SGHRS and CDR2 is YFSETQ. V gave up 9 bases and J gave up 6 bases; unmatched junction bases: 18. The CDR3 totals 16 residues.

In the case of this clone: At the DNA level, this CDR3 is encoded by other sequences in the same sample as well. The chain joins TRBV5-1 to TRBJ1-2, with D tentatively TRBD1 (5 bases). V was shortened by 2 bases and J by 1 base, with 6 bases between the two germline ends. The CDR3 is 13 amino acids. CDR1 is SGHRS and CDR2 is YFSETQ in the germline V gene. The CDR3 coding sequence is TGCGCCAGCAGCTTTGACAGTAACTATGGCTACACCTTC. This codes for CASSFDSNYGYTF.

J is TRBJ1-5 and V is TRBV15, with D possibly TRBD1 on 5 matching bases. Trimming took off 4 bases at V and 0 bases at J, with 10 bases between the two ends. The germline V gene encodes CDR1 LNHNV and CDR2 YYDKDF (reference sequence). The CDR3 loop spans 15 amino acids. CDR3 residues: CATSIRVHSNQPQHF. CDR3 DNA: TGTGCCACCAGCATCAGGGTTCATAGCAATCAGCCCCAGCATTTT.

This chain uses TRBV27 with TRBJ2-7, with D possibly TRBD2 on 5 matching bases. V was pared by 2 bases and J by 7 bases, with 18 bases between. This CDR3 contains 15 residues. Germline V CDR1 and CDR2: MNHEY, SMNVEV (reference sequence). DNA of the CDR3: TGTGCCAGCAGTTTAATTTCCAGTGGTCGGGGTGAGCAGTACTTC. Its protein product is CASSLISSGRGEQYF.

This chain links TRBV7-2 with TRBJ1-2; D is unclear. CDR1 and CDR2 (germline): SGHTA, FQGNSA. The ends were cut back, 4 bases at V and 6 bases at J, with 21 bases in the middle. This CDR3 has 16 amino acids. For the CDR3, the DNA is TGTGCCAGCAGCTCCTCGCCCGTCGGGCTTCGAAATGGCTACACCTTC. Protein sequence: CASSSSPVGLRNGYTF.

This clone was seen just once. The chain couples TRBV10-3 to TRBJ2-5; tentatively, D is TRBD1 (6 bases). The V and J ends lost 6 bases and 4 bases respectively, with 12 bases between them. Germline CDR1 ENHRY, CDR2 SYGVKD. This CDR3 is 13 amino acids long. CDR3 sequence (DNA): TGTGCCATCAGATCCCAGGGGTCAGAGACCCAGTACTTC. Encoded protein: CAIRSQGSETQYF.

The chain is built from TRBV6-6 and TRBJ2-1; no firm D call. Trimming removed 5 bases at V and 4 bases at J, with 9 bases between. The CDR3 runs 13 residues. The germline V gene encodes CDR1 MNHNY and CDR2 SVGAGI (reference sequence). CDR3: CASSDDGYNEQFF. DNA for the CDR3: TGTGCCAGCAGTGATGACGGTTACAATGAGCAGTTCTTC.

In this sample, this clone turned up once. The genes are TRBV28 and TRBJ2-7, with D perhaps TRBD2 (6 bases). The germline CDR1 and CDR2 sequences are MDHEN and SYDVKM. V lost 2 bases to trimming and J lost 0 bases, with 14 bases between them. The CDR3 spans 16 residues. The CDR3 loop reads CASSLPGRGSSYEQYF. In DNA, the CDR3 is TGTGCCAGCAGTTTACCGGGACGGGGGAGCTCCTACGAGCAGTACTTC. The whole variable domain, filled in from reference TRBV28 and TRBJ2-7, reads DVKVTQSSRYLVKRTGEKVFLECVQDMDHENMFWYRQDPGLGLRLIYFSYDVKMKEKGDIPEGYSVSREKKERFSLILESASTNQTSMYLCASSLPGRGSSYEQYFGPGTRLTVT.

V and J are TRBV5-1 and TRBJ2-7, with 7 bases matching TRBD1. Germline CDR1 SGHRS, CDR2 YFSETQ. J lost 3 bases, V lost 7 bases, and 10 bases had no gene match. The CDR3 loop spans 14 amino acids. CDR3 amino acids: CASGLDRMVYEQYF. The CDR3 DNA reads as TGCGCCAGCGGATTGGACAGGATGGTCTACGAGCAGTACTTC.